This TCR beta chain is drawn from a study of blood T cells in healthy people across ages (dated by TCRdb to the mid-2010s). The study in broad terms: In model experiments, roughly one uniquely barcoded TCR beta cDNA molecule per two T cells was captured by template switching. The study measured age-related changes in TCR beta repertoire diversity using deep sequencing normalized with unique cDNA molecular identifiers. The donors were divided into four age groups: young (average around 15 years), middle-aged (almost 40), aged (around 59) and long-lived (around 80). To avoid experimental bias, donors of different ages were randomly spread across the sequencing lanes. For two donors (one aged 18 to 30 and one aged 80 or older), the study analyzed two additional independent replicas of 1 million unique cDNA reads from the same blood draw.

The donors were roughly 40 Caucasian individuals from Russia, aged roughly 6 to 100 years, who were systemically healthy. Ten milliliters of peripheral blood were collected from each donor into EDTA-treated Vacutainer tubes. Ficoll-Paque density-gradient centrifugation was used to isolate PBMCs, with at least 6.5 million obtained per sample. Trizol reagent was used to extract total RNA from the PBMCs, yielding at least 6 micrograms per sample. For every donor, an aliquot of PBMCs went through flow cytometry to measure the percentages of naive CD45RAhigh/CD27high T cells. Study-wide conclusions, independent of this receptor: Observed TCR beta diversity correlated strongly with the percentage of naive T cells measured by flow cytometry. Total diversity estimates from one million sequenced T cells were considered lower bounds and underestimates. Donor CMV infection status was unknown, potentially confounding age-related changes in expanded clonotypes. Because profiling used bulk unsorted PBMCs, naive and antigen-experienced compartments could not be compared conclusively. Compared with the aged group, more naive CD4+ T cells, fewer expanded clones and increased TCR diversity were shown by the long-lived group, suggesting age selection. As age increased, observed TCR beta diversity per million T cells dropped in a roughly linear way, and a significant reduction was already evident by age 40.

V lost 5 bases and J lost 5 bases; the stretch between them is 15 bases long. The germline V gene (reference sequence) provides CDR1 SEHNR and CDR2 FQNEAQ. The CDR3 starts with the cysteine, ends with the phenylalanine, and has 14 residues. Only CDR3 DNA remains: 42 bases, in frame from the first base. This clonotype was seen more than once but under ten times. No cognate antigen has been identified for it. Nothing much larger sits one base from this clone, and base qualities are not available. Library construction relied on 5' RACE. The instrument given in TCRdb is Illumina HiSeq 2500. A second PCR of roughly 7 to 12 cycles was run with a J-beta primer mix and a sample-barcoded 5' primer. A unique molecular identifier was introduced onto each TCR beta cDNA molecule by a template-switch 5' adaptor carrying 12 random nucleotides. At least 3 million CDR3-containing paired-end reads were obtained from each sample. First-strand cDNA synthesis was performed from all RNA using the Mint cDNA synthesis kit, with priming by a TRBC-specific oligonucleotide. After uracil-DNA glycosylase treatment, a first 18-cycle PCR used universal primers M1SS and BC2_uni_R on all cDNA. Concerning the study's data processing: For normalization, 1 million high-quality reads, each with a distinct molecular identifier, were randomly selected from each sample. Instead of being binned into consensus sequences, reads with shared molecular identifiers were discarded. CDR3 identification, clonotype clustering and error correction used MiTCR with a Q25 quality threshold and the strictest error-elimination algorithm. A nonparametric unseen species model with Euler transformation was used to estimate lower-bound total TCR beta diversity. TCRdb reanalyzed the raw reads on its own, using fastp at Q25 for trimming and MiXCR for clone calling, and kept in-frame beta chains. Here each entry gathers all rows of one CDR3 protein and keeps the most common genes and DNA. The V and J calls and clone size are TCRdb's, not the authors'. The sample includes under 2 million distinct CDR3 sequences, with 30% to 40% observed a single time. Around 10% of the sample lies in the top ten.

Rearrangement joined TRBV7-9 to TRBJ2-5; a confident D gene designation cannot be given. The sequencing input was blood. This receptor was identified in a woman aged 25 to 39 in good health. The CDR3 loop reads CASSLLSRPETQYF. The DNA sequence is TGTGCCAGCAGCCTCCTCTCTCGCCCGGAGACCCAGTACTTC.